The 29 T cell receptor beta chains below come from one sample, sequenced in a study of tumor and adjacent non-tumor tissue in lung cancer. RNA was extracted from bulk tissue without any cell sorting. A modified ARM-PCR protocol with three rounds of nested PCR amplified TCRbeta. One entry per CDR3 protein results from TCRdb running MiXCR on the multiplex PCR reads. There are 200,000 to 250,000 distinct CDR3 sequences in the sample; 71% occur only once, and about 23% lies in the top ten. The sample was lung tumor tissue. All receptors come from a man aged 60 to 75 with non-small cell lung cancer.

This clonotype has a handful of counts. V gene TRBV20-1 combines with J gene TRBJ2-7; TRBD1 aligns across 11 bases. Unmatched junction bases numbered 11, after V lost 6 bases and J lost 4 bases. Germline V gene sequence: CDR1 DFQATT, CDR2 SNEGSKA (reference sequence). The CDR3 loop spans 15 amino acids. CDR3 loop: CSAIDGTGGWYEQYF. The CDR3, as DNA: TGCAGTGCCATAGATGGGACAGGGGGTTGGTACGAGCAGTACTTC.

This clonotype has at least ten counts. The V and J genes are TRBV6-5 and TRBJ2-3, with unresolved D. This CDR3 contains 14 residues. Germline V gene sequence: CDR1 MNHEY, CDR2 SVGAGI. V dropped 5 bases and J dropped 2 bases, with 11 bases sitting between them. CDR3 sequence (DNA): TGTGCCAGCAGTCCTCGGGTCAACACAGATACGCAGTATTTT. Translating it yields CASSPRVNTDTQYF.

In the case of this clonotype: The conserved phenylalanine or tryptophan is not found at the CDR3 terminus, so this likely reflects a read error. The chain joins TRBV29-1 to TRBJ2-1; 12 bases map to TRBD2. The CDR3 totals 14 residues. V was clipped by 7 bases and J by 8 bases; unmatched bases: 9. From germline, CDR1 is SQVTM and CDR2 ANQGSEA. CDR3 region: CSGPSSGGAHEQFL. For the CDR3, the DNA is TGCAGCGGCCCTTCTAGCGGGGGGGCCCATGAGCAGTTCCTC.

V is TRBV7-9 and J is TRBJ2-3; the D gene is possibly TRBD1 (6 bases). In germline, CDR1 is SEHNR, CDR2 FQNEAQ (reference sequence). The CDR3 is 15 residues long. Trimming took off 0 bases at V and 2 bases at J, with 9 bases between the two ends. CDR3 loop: CASSLATGTTDTQYF. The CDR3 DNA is TGTGCCAGCAGCTTAGCCACAGGGACCACAGATACGCAGTATTTT.

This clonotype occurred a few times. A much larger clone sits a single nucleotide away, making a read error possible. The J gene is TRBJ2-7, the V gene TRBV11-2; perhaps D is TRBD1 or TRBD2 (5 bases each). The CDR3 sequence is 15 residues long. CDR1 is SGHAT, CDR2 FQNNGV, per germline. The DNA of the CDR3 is TGTGTCAGCTTGACCGGGACGGGTTTCTCCTACGAGCAGTACTTC. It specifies CVSLTGTGFSYEQYF.

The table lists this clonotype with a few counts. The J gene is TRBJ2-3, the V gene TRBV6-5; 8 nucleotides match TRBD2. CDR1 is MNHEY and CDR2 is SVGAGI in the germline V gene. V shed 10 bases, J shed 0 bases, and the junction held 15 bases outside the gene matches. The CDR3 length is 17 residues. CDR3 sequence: CATRRRGAGISTDTQYF. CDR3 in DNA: TGTGCCACTCGAAGGCGGGGGGCGGGTATTAGCACAGATACGCAGTATTTT.

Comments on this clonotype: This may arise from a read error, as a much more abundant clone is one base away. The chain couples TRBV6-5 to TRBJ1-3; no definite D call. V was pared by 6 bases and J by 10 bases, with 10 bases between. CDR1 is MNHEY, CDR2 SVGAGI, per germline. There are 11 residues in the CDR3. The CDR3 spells CASREAKTIYF. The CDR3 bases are TGTGCCAGCAGAGAAGCCAAAACCATATATTTT.

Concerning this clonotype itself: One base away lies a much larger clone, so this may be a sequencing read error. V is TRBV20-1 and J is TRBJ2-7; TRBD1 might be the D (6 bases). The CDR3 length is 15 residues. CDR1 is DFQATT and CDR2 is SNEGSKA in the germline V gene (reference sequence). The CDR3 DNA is TGCAGTGATAGAGATCCAAGGGACACAGGATACGAGCAGTACTTC. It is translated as CSDRDPRDTGYEQYF.

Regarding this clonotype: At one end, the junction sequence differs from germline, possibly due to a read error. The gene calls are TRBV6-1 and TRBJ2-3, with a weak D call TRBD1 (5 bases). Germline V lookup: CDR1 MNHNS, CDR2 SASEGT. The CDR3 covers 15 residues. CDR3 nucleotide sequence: TGTGTCAGCAGTGATTCGGCGGCAGGGCCAGATACGCAGTATTTT. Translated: CVSSDSAAGPDTQYF.

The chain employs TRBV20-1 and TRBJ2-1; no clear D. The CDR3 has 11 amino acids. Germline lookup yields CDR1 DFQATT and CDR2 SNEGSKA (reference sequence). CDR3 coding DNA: TGCTGTGGCCGACACGGAAATGAGCAGTTCTTC. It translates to CCGRHGNEQFF.

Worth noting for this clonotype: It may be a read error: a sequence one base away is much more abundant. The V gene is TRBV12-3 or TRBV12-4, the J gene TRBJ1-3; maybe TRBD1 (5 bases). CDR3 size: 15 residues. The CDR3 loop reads CARRWGPNRGNTIYF. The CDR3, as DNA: TGTGCCCGCAGATGGGGACCGAACCGTGGAAACACCATATATTTT.

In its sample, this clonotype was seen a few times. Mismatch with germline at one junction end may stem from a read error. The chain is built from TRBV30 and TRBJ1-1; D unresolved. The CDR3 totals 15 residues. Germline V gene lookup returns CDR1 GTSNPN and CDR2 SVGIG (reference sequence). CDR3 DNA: TGTGCCTGGAGTGATCCCTGCACACGGAACACTGAAGCTGTCTTT. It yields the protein CAWSDPCTRNTEAVF.

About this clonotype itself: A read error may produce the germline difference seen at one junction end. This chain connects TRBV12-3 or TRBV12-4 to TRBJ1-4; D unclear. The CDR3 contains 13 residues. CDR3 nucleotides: TGTCCCAGCACCAAGGGCTGGGGTGAAAAACTGTTTTTT. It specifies CPSTKGWGEKLFF.

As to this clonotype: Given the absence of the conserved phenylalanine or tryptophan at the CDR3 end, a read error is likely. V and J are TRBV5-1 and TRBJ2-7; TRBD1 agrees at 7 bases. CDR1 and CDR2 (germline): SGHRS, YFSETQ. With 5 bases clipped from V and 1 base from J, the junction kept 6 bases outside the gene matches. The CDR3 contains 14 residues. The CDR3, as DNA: TGCGCCAGCAGGATAGGGGGCGGTTCCTACGAGCAGTACTAC. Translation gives CASRIGGGSYEQYY.

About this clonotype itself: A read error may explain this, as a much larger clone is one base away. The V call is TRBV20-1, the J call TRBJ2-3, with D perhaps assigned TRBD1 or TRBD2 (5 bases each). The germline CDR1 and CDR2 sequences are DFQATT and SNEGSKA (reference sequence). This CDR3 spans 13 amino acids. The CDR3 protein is CTARSLGADTQYF. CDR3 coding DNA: TGCACTGCTAGATCGTTGGGGGCAGATACGCAGTATTTT.

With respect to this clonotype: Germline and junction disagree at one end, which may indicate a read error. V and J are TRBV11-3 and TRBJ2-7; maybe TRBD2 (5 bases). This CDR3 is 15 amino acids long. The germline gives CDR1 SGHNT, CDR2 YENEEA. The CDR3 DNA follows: TGTGCCAGCAGCTATCGGACTGGATTAACCTACGGGCAGCACTTC. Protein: CASSYRTGLTYGQHF. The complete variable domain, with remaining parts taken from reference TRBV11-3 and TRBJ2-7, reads EAGVVQSPRYKIIEKKQPVAFWCNPISGHNTLYWYLQNLGQGPELLIRYENEEAVDDSQLPKDRFSAERLKGVDSTLKIQPAELGDSAVYLCASSYRTGLTYGQHFGPGTRLTVT.

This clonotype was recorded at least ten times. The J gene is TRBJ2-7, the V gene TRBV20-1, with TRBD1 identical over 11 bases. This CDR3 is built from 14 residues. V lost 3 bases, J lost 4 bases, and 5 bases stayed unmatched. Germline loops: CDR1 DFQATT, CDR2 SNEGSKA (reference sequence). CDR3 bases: TGCAGTGCTAGTCGCCGGGACAGGGGGTACGAGCAGTACTTC. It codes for CSASRRDRGYEQYF.

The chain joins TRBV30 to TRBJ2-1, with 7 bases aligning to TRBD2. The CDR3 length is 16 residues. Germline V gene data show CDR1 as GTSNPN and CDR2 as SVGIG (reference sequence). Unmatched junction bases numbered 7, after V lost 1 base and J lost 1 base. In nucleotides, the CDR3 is TGTGCCTGGAGTGCGGTAGCGGGCTCGTCCTACAATGAGCAGTTCTTC. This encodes CAWSAVAGSSYNEQFF.

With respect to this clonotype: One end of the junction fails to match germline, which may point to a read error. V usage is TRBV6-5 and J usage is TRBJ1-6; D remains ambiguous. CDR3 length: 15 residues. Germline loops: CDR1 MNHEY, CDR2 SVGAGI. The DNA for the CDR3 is TGTGTCAGCAGTTACTCTCGTGTATATAATTCACCCCTCCACTTC. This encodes CVSSYSRVYNSPLHF.

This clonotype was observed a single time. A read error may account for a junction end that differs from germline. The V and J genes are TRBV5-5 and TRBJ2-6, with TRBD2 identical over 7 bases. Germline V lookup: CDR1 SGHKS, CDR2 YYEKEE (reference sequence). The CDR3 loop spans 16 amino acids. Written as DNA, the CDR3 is TGTGTCAGCAGCTCGATGGGGGGGGCTGGGGCCAACGTCCTGACTTTC. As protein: CVSSSMGGAGANVLTF.

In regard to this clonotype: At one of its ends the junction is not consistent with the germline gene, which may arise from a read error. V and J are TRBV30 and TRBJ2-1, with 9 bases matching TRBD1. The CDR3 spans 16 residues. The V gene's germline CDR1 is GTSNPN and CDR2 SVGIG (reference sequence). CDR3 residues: CAWSERTGGAFYEQFF. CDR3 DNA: TGTGCCTGGAGTGAGCGAACAGGGGGCGCGTTCTATGAGCAATTCTTC.

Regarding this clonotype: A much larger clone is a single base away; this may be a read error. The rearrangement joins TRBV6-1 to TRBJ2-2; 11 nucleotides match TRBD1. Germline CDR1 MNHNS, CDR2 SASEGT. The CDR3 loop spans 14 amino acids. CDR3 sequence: CASMGTGGYGKLFF. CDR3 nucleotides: TGTGCCAGCATGGGGACAGGGGGTTACGGGAAGCTGTTTTTT.

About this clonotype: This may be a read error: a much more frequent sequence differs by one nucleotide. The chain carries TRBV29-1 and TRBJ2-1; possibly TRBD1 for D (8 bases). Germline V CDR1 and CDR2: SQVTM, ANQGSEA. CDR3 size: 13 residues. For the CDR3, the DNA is TGCAGCGCCTTGACAGGGGACTACAATGAGCGGTTCTTC. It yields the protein CSALTGDYNERFF.

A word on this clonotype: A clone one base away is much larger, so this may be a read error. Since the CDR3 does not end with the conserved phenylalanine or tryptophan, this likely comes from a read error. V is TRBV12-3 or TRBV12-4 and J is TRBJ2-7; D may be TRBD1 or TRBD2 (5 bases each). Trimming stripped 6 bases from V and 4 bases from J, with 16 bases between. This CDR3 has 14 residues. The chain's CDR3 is CASSPRPGGYEQYI. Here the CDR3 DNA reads TGTGCCAGCAGCCCTAGACCTGGGGGTTACGAGCAGTACATC.

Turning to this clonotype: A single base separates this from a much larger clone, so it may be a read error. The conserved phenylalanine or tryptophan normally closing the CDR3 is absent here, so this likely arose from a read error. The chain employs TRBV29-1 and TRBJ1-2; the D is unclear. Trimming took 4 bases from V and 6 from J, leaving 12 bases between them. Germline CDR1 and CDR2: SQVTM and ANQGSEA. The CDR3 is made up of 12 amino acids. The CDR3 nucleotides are TGCAGCGTTGCGGTGGGATTCGATGGCTACACCATC. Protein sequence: CSVAVGFDGYTI.

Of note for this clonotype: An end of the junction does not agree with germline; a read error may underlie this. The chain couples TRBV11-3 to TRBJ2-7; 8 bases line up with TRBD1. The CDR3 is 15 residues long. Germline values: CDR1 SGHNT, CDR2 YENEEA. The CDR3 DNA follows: TGTGCCAGCGGCTCCCGACAGGGGACTGGGTACGAGCAATACTTC. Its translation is CASGSRQGTGYEQYF. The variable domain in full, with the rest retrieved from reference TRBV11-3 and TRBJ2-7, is EAGVVQSPRYKIIEKKQPVAFWCNPISGHNTLYWYLQNLGQGPELLIRYENEEAVDDSQLPKDRFSAERLKGVDSTLKIQPAELGDSAVYLCASGSRQGTGYEQYFGPGTRLTVT.

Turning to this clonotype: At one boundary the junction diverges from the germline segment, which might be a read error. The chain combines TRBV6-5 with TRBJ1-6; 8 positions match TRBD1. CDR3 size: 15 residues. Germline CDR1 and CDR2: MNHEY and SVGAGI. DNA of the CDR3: TGTTCCAGCAGTTCTCAGGGGGCTGGGGATTCACCCCTCCACTTT. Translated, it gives CSSSSQGAGDSPLHF.

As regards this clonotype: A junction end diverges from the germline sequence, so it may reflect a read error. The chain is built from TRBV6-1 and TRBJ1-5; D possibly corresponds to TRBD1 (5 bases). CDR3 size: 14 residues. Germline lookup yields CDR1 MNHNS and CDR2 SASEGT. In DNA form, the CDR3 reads TGCGCCACCGACCCTTTGATGGGGGTCCACCCCCAGCATTTT. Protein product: CATDPLMGVHPQHF.

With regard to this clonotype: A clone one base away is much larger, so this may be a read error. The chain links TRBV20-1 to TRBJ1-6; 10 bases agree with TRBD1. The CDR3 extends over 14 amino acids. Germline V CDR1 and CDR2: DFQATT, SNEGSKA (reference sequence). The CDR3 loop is CSARTGGYNSPLRF. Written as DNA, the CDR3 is TGCAGTGCCCGGACAGGGGGTTATAATTCACCCCTCCGCTTT.